A selection of T cell receptor beta chains follows, all from one sample in a study of cytomegalovirus exposure and HLA in healthy donors. The protocol was immunoSEQ multiplex PCR, while the TCRdb copy is restricted to in-frame clones and leaves out a portion. The table includes over 130,000 clones, nearly 90% detected once. Sample: PBMCs. The receptors originated from a woman in her 40s in good health and CMV-seronegative. Each CDR3 is given with its conserved first and last residue. The order of the fields is D gene, clone size, J gene, V gene, CDR3 DNA, CDR3 protein. The D gene is left open where the match is weak. Expanded clones get a size class; other rows say once, few or many, or leave the size out.

D gene: TRBD2; clone size: few; J gene: TRBJ2-1; V gene: TRBV11-2; CDR3 DNA: TGTGCCAGCAAAGAATCTAGCGGGAGCTCCTACAATGAGCAGTTCTTC; CDR3 protein: CASKESSGSSYNEQFF
D gene: -; clone size: -; J gene: TRBJ1-1; V gene: TRBV28; CDR3 DNA: TGTGCCAGCAGTCAGGTCCAGACTGAAGCTTTCTTT; CDR3 protein: CASSQVQTEAFF
D gene: TRBD1; clone size: -; J gene: TRBJ1-5; V gene: TRBV6-1; CDR3 DNA: TGTGCCAGCAGCCAGGGGGTTAACAATCAGCCCCAGCATTTT; CDR3 protein: CASSQGVNNQPQHF
D gene: TRBD2; clone size: -; J gene: TRBJ2-7; V gene: TRBV6-5; CDR3 DNA: TGTGCCAGCAGTGCCCCGGGAGGGCCACGTGAGCAGTACTTC; CDR3 protein: CASSAPGGPREQYF
D gene: TRBD2; clone size: -; J gene: TRBJ2-1; V gene: TRBV6-5; CDR3 DNA: TGTGCCAGCAGTTCACTAGCGGGAGGGGTCTACAATGAGCAGTTCTTC; CDR3 protein: CASSSLAGGVYNEQFF
D gene: -; clone size: -; J gene: TRBJ1-4; V gene: TRBV5-1; CDR3 DNA: TGTGCCAGCAGCTTAGGGGCAACTAATGAAAAACTGTTTTTT; CDR3 protein: CASSLGATNEKLFF
D gene: TRBD2; clone size: -; J gene: TRBJ2-3; V gene: TRBV5-1; CDR3 DNA: TGCGCCAGCAGCTCCGATAGTAGCGGGAGCGGGCAGTATTTT; CDR3 protein: CASSSDSSGSGQYF
D gene: TRBD1; clone size: -; J gene: TRBJ1-1; V gene: TRBV5-1; CDR3 DNA: TGCGCCAGCAGCTCTAGGACAGGTTTGGGCGTCACTGAAGCTTTCTTT; CDR3 protein: CASSSRTGLGVTEAFF
D gene: -; clone size: once; J gene: TRBJ1-2; V gene: TRBV6-5; CDR3 DNA: TGTGCCAGCAGCCCCCAGGGCCTTTATGGCTACACCTTC; CDR3 protein: CASSPQGLYGYTF
D gene: TRBD1; clone size: -; J gene: TRBJ2-6; V gene: TRBV4-2; CDR3 DNA: TGTGCCAGCAGCCAGTACAGGGGGCTCGGGGCCAACGTCCTGACTTTC; CDR3 protein: CASSQYRGLGANVLTF
D gene: TRBD1; clone size: -; J gene: TRBJ1-5; V gene: TRBV2; CDR3 DNA: TGTGCCAGCACCAGACGACAGGGAAGCAATCAGCCCCAGCATTTT; CDR3 protein: CASTRRQGSNQPQHF
D gene: -; clone size: -; J gene: TRBJ2-7; V gene: TRBV4-2; CDR3 DNA: TGTGCCAGCAGCCGCCCGGCGGGTAGCGTAGAAGCCTACGAGCAGTACTTC; CDR3 protein: CASSRPAGSVEAYEQYF
D gene: TRBD1; clone size: -; J gene: TRBJ1-2; V gene: TRBV28; CDR3 DNA: TGTGCCAGCACTACTGGACAGGGGGCTTTTGGCTACACCTTC; CDR3 protein: CASTTGQGAFGYTF
D gene: -; clone size: -; J gene: TRBJ2-1; V gene: TRBV6-6; CDR3 DNA: TGTGCCAGCAGTAAGGGGGGGTCAGGCTACAATGAGCAGTTCTTC; CDR3 protein: CASSKGGSGYNEQFF
D gene: -; clone size: few; J gene: TRBJ1-2; V gene: TRBV5-8; CDR3 DNA: TGTGCCAGCAGCTTGGGCCCTGCGAACTATGGCTACACCTTC; CDR3 protein: CASSLGPANYGYTF
D gene: -; clone size: -; J gene: TRBJ1-4; V gene: TRBV11-2; CDR3 DNA: TGTGCCAGCAGCTTAGAAACAGCAAAACTGTTTTTT; CDR3 protein: CASSLETAKLFF
D gene: TRBD2; clone size: -; J gene: TRBJ2-1; V gene: TRBV4-2; CDR3 DNA: TGTGCCAGCAGCCATGGTAGCGGGGACACCTACAATGAGCAGTTCTTC; CDR3 protein: CASSHGSGDTYNEQFF